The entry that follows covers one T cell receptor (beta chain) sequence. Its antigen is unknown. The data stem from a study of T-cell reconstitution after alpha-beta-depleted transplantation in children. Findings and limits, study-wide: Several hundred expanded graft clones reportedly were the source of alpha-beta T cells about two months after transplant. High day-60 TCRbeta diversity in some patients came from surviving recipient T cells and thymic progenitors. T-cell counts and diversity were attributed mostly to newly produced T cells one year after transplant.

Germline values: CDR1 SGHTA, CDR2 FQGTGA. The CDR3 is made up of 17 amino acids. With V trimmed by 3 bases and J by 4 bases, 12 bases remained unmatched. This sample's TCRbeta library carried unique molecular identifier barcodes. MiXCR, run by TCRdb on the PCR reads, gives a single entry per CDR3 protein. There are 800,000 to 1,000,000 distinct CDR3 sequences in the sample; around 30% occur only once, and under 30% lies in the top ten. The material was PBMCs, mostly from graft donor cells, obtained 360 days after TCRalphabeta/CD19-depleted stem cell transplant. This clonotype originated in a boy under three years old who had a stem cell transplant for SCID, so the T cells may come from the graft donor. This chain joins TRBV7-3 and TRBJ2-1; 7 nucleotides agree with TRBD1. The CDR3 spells CASSLPRTGRGYNEQFF. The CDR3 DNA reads TGTGCCAGCAGCTTGCCCCGGACAGGACGAGGGTACAATGAGCAGTTCTTC.